This is a list of T cell receptor beta chains from one sample in a study of T-cell reconstitution after alpha-beta-depleted transplantation in children. TCRdb itself ran the PCR reads through MiXCR, one entry per CDR3 protein. The repertoire holds around 530,000 distinct CDR3 sequences, with about 33% as singletons. The sample in question was PBMCs from the stem cell graft donor, obtained from the stem cell graft. These receptors were obtained from a human donor who donated a stem cell graft to a child with aplastic anemia. Each CDR3 is given with its conserved first and last residue. D genes are given only for firm matches. Where a row states a size, it is once, few, many or the class of an expanded clone; other rows omit it.

J,D,size,V,CDR3,DNA
TRBJ1-2,NA,NA,TRBV9,CASSVGHLRNPGYTF,TGTGCCAGCAGCGTAGGTCACCTTCGGAACCCTGGCTACACCTTC
TRBJ2-7,TRBD1,NA,TRBV6-5,CASSYSPGQGREQYF,TGTGCCAGCAGTTACTCACCGGGACAGGGTCGCGAGCAGTACTTC
TRBJ1-2,NA,NA,TRBV19,CASTLTRDATYGYTF,TGTGCCAGTACCCTCACCCGGGACGCCACATATGGCTACACCTTC
TRBJ2-5,NA,NA,TRBV21-1,CASSKAGAGETQYF,TGTGCCAGCAGCAAAGCGGGGGCGGGGGAGACCCAGTACTTC
TRBJ2-1,TRBD2,NA,TRBV12-3/TRBV12-4,CASSFALGSGSDEQFF,TGTGCCAGCAGTTTCGCTTTAGGTAGCGGGAGTGATGAGCAGTTCTTC
TRBJ1-1,NA,few,TRBV7-6,CASSLGGEGLLNTEAFF,TGTGCCAGCAGCTTAGGCGGAGAGGGACTACTGAACACTGAAGCTTTCTTT
TRBJ2-1,TRBD2,NA,TRBV13,CASSSAGVGHNEQFF,TGTGCCAGCAGCTCAGCGGGAGTCGGGCACAATGAGCAGTTCTTC
TRBJ2-1,TRBD1,NA,TRBV7-2,CASSRSTGILNEQFF,TGTGCCAGCAGCCGCTCGACAGGGATTCTCAATGAGCAGTTCTTC
TRBJ2-7,NA,NA,TRBV4-2,CASSQLRDSPTYEQYF,TGTGCCAGCAGCCAACTACGGGACTCACCTACCTACGAGCAGTACTTC
TRBJ2-1,NA,many,TRBV6-4,CASSKAYNEQFF,TGTGCCAGCAGTAAGGCCTACAATGAGCAGTTCTTC
TRBJ1-3,NA,once,TRBV30,CAWSVLKGQLNTIYF,TGTGCCTGGAGTGTACTTAAGGGGCAGCTAAACACCATATATTTT
TRBJ2-7,TRBD1,NA,TRBV29-1,CSVVGTGDTYEQYF,TGCAGCGTTGTTGGGACAGGGGATACCTACGAGCAGTACTTC
TRBJ1-2,TRBD1,NA,TRBV15,CATSRTGQGLAYIDGYTF,TGTGCCACCAGCAGAACCGGACAGGGGTTGGCCTATATCGACGGCTACACCTTC
TRBJ2-4,NA,few,TRBV20-1,CSAKTGQNIQYF,TGCAGTGCCAAAACGGGCCAAAACATTCAGTACTTC
TRBJ1-2,NA,NA,TRBV11-2,CASSLGWDGSNANYGYTF,TGTGCCAGCAGCTTAGGGTGGGACGGAAGCAACGCTAACTATGGCTACACCTTC
TRBJ2-2,NA,few,TRBV19,CASSIANRDTGELFF,TGTGCCAGTAGTATAGCAAATAGGGACACCGGGGAGCTGTTTTTT
TRBJ2-2,NA,few,TRBV6-2/TRBV6-3,CASSRPGQLFF,TGTGCCAGCAGCCGTCCGGGTCAGCTGTTTTTT
TRBJ2-7,TRBD1,NA,TRBV5-5,CASSLKDRAYEQYF,TGTGCCAGCAGCCTGAAAGACAGGGCCTACGAGCAGTACTTC
TRBJ2-4,NA,NA,TRBV12-5,CASGSGDGQAKNIQYF,TGTGCTAGTGGTTCCGGGGACGGTCAAGCCAAAAACATTCAGTACTTC
TRBJ1-1,TRBD1,NA,TRBV29-1,CSASYRGKSTEAFF,TGCAGCGCTAGTTACAGGGGTAAGAGCACTGAAGCTTTCTTT
TRBJ2-3,TRBD2,NA,TRBV10-2,CASSDLAGRTDTQYF,TGCGCCAGCAGTGACTTAGCGGGGCGCACAGATACGCAGTATTTT
TRBJ1-1,NA,NA,TRBV27,CASSPNWNTEAFF,TGTGCCAGCAGCCCGAACTGGAACACTGAAGCTTTCTTT
TRBJ1-2,TRBD1,NA,TRBV29-1,CSVEDRTGGYTF,TGCAGCGTCGAGGACAGGACGGGGGGCTACACCTTC
TRBJ1-2,NA,few,TRBV29-1,CSAGQDYGYTF,TGCAGCGCCGGACAAGACTATGGCTACACCTTC
TRBJ1-2,NA,few,TRBV4-3,CASSQGRGGYTF,TGCGCCAGCAGCCAAGGCAGGGGAGGCTACACCTTC
TRBJ2-2,NA,few,TRBV29-1,CSVGSTGELFF,TGCAGCGTTGGGTCCACCGGGGAGCTGTTTTTT
TRBJ2-5,NA,NA,TRBV6-2/TRBV6-3,CASLGRGQETQYF,TGTGCCTCCCTGGGCAGGGGACAAGAGACCCAGTACTTC
TRBJ2-5,NA,few,TRBV18,CASSPRGKETQYF,TGTGCCAGCTCACCACGTGGAAAAGAGACCCAGTACTTC
TRBJ2-1,TRBD2,NA,TRBV15,CATSIKREGLGEQFF,TGTGCCACCAGCATTAAGCGGGAGGGCCTGGGTGAGCAGTTCTTC
TRBJ1-1,NA,NA,TRBV6-5,CASSMTAGGLHF,TGTGCCAGCAGCATGACAGCCGGGGGCTTACACTTT
TRBJ2-3,TRBD2,NA,TRBV6-2/TRBV6-3,CASSYAGGTSGTDTQYF,TGTGCCAGCAGTTACGCCGGGGGGACTAGCGGCACAGATACGCAGTATTTT
TRBJ2-4,NA,NA,TRBV11-1,CASSLPSNIQYF,TGTGCCAGCAGCTTACCGTCAAACATTCAGTACTTC
TRBJ2-7,TRBD1,few,TRBV5-6,CASSTRQGPFGYEQYF,TGTGCCAGCAGCACTAGACAGGGACCCTTTGGCTACGAGCAGTACTTC
TRBJ1-3,NA,NA,TRBV14,CASSQARNTIYF,TGTGCCAGCAGCCAAGCTCGGAACACCATATATTTT
TRBJ1-4,TRBD1,NA,TRBV28,CASTRTGGEKLFF,TGTGCCTCGACCAGGACAGGGGGTGAAAAACTGTTTTTT
TRBJ1-3,NA,NA,TRBV15,CATAAGTGGNTIYF,TGTGCCACCGCCGCCGGGACGGGAGGAAACACCATATATTTT
TRBJ1-5,NA,few,TRBV15,CATSRDSGVGTFRNQPQHF,TGTGCCACCAGCAGAGATTCAGGTGTTGGGACCTTTCGCAATCAGCCCCAGCATTTT
TRBJ1-1,NA,few,TRBV20-1,CSAPIPGSNEAFF,TGCAGTGCCCCCATCCCAGGAAGTAATGAAGCTTTCTTT
TRBJ2-7,TRBD2,NA,TRBV4-2,CASSRGAGEGGKGSYEQYF,TGTGCCAGCAGCCGAGGAGCGGGAGAAGGGGGAAAGGGCTCCTACGAGCAGTACTTC
TRBJ1-1,TRBD1,NA,TRBV10-3,CAIKLQGAAFF,TGTGCCATCAAACTACAGGGGGCGGCTTTCTTT
TRBJ1-6,NA,NA,TRBV18,CASSPRHPGNSYNSPLHF,TGTGCCAGCTCACCCCGGCATCCAGGGAACTCCTATAATTCACCCCTCCACTTT
TRBJ2-3,NA,few,TRBV5-1,CASSLELVKADTQYF,TGCGCCAGCAGCTTGGAATTGGTTAAGGCAGATACGCAGTATTTT
TRBJ2-2,TRBD1,NA,TRBV6-1,CASKINGQGWNGEQFF,TGTGCCAGCAAGATAAACGGACAGGGATGGAACGGGGAGCAGTTTTTT
TRBJ2-2,NA,NA,TRBV6-5,CASSIYTGELFF,TGTGCCAGCAGTATTTACACCGGGGAGCTGTTTTTT
TRBJ1-2,NA,few,TRBV29-1,CSVDPQGLRNYGYTF,TGCAGCGTTGATCCCCAGGGCCTGCGTAACTATGGCTACACCTTC
TRBJ2-3,NA,NA,TRBV7-2,CASSLKAAAGTQYF,TGTGCCAGCAGCTTAAAGGCGGCAGCGGGTACGCAGTATTTT
TRBJ2-7,NA,NA,TRBV12-3/TRBV12-4,CASKGLRYEQYF,TGTGCCAGCAAGGGACTGAGATACGAGCAGTACTTC
TRBJ1-2,NA,few,TRBV20-1,CSARRQNYGYTF,TGCAGTGCTAGAAGGCAGAACTATGGCTACACCTTC
TRBJ1-4,NA,NA,TRBV20-1,CSAPNPRASNEKLFF,TGCAGTGCCCCAAACCCCCGGGCCTCTAATGAAAAACTGTTTTTT
TRBJ1-1,NA,NA,TRBV6-1,CASNPGPWTEAFF,TGTGCCAGTAACCCTGGACCATGGACTGAAGCTTTCTTT
TRBJ2-5,NA,few,TRBV9,CASSVTAYHGF,TGTGCCAGCAGCGTGACCGCGTATCATGGCTTC
TRBJ2-3,TRBD1,NA,TRBV15,CATSREGQGVTDTQYF,TGTGCCACCAGCAGAGAGGGACAGGGAGTCACAGATACGCAGTATTTT
TRBJ1-1,NA,few,TRBV10-2,CASSDRQGGLGTEAFF,TGCGCCAGCAGTGATAGGCAGGGCGGGTTGGGGACTGAAGCTTTCTTT